Detailed here is one T cell receptor (beta chain). This entry is derived from a study of blood T cell repertoires in COVID-19. Study-wide context: The United States, Italy and Spain supplied acute and convalescent COVID-19 samples. PBMCs, B-cell-depleted T cells, or T cells were the source of the cDNA or gDNA that made up the material.

This CDR3 spans 16 amino acids. Germline CDR1 reads SEHNR; CDR2 reads FQNEAQ (reference sequence). V lost 4 bases, J lost 4 bases, and 7 bases stayed unmatched. Which cohort a participant joined came from the clinical history participants gave. The authors' processing: For nucleated cells, counts were estimated from reference gene primer amplification. Sequencing used immunoSEQ multiplex PCR; TCRdb keeps in-frame clones, though not all of them. V and J calls and clone size follow that table, whereas D and trimming were derived from the DNA. The sample yields over 150,000 clones, roughly four fifths seen once.

Sequenced material: PBMCs or T cells enriched from blood (not recorded which). This receptor was obtained from a man aged 35-49 years who had recovered from COVID-19. The rearrangement joins TRBV7-9 to TRBJ1-2, with 12 bases fitting TRBD1. CDR3 region: CASSYSGTGGGYGYTF. CDR3 bases: TGTGCCAGCAGCTATTCCGGGACAGGGGGCGGCTATGGCTACACCTTC.